The rows below give T cell receptor beta chains drawn from one sample of a study of T-cell memory formation after mild COVID-19. TCRdb itself ran the 5' RACE reads through MiXCR, one entry per CDR3 protein. The sample lists about 390,000 distinct CDR3 sequences, about 17% occurring once. Sequencing used PBMCs or a T cell subset sorted from them (not recorded which). Receptor source: a man younger than 30 who had mild COVID-19 (a few samples of this study predate the infection). Cell type and time point are not known. Each CDR3 is given with its conserved first and last residue. The D gene is left open where the match is weak. Size values are once, few and many counts, or a class for expanded clones, and some rows have none.

j_call: TRBJ1-1
d_call: TRBD1
v_call: TRBV5-1
clone_size: few
cdr3_nt: TGCGCCAGCAGCGGAAGACAGGGCGCTGAAGCTTTCTTT
cdr3_aa: CASSGRQGAEAFF

j_call: TRBJ1-6
d_call: NA
v_call: TRBV4-1
clone_size: few
cdr3_nt: TGCGCCAGCAGCCAGGCTGACACAGTCGGGTCACCCCTCCACTTT
cdr3_aa: CASSQADTVGSPLHF

j_call: TRBJ2-1
d_call: TRBD2
v_call: TRBV5-1
clone_size: many
cdr3_nt: TGCGCCAGCAGCCCCGGGACTAGCGGGGGGGGTGAGCAGTTCTTC
cdr3_aa: CASSPGTSGGGEQFF

j_call: TRBJ2-7
d_call: NA
v_call: TRBV18
clone_size: NA
cdr3_nt: TGTGCCAGCTCACCCGATCACAGGCCCTACGAGCAGTACTTC
cdr3_aa: CASSPDHRPYEQYF

j_call: TRBJ2-7
d_call: TRBD2
v_call: TRBV14
clone_size: few
cdr3_nt: TGTGCCAGCAGCCACCGACTAGCGGGGGGGCCCTACGAGCAGTACTTC
cdr3_aa: CASSHRLAGGPYEQYF

j_call: TRBJ2-7
d_call: NA
v_call: TRBV5-1
clone_size: many
cdr3_nt: TGCGCCAGCAGCCTCTCTCTGCTCCGGAACGAGCAGTACTTC
cdr3_aa: CASSLSLLRNEQYF

j_call: TRBJ1-1
d_call: TRBD1
v_call: TRBV20-1
clone_size: few
cdr3_nt: TGCAGTGTCAAACGCCCACAGGGGGCTTCTGAAGCTTTCTTT
cdr3_aa: CSVKRPQGASEAFF

j_call: TRBJ2-5
d_call: NA
v_call: TRBV7-3
clone_size: NA
cdr3_nt: TGTGCCAGCAGCTTAACTTCCGAGGGGACCCAGTACTTC
cdr3_aa: CASSLTSEGTQYF

j_call: TRBJ1-5
d_call: NA
v_call: TRBV7-2
clone_size: NA
cdr3_nt: TGTGCCAGCAGCTTAGGATCCATCCCCCAGCATTTT
cdr3_aa: CASSLGSIPQHF

j_call: TRBJ1-2
d_call: NA
v_call: TRBV5-1
clone_size: few
cdr3_nt: TGCGCCAGCAGCTTGAATTATACGGGGGGCTATGGCTACACCTTC
cdr3_aa: CASSLNYTGGYGYTF

j_call: TRBJ2-1
d_call: NA
v_call: TRBV4-2
clone_size: few
cdr3_nt: TGTGCCAGCAGCCAAGTTCCCCCGACAGGCGGTGAGCAGTTCTTC
cdr3_aa: CASSQVPPTGGEQFF

j_call: TRBJ2-3
d_call: TRBD2
v_call: TRBV20-1
clone_size: many
cdr3_nt: TGCAGTGTAATGGCGGGGGGTAAAGATACGCAGTATTTT
cdr3_aa: CSVMAGGKDTQYF

j_call: TRBJ2-3
d_call: NA
v_call: TRBV7-9
clone_size: few
cdr3_nt: TGTGCCAGCAGCTCGGACTCTAGCACAGATACGCAGTATTTT
cdr3_aa: CASSSDSSTDTQYF

j_call: TRBJ2-3
d_call: TRBD2
v_call: TRBV7-9
clone_size: NA
cdr3_nt: TGTGCCAGCAGCTTGTCGGGACTAGATTCCCGAGATACGCAGTATTTT
cdr3_aa: CASSLSGLDSRDTQYF

j_call: TRBJ2-7
d_call: TRBD1
v_call: TRBV29-1
clone_size: few
cdr3_nt: TGCAGCGTTCTAGGGGGCGTTCCGGGCTACGAGCAGTACTTC
cdr3_aa: CSVLGGVPGYEQYF

j_call: TRBJ1-1
d_call: NA
v_call: TRBV19
clone_size: NA
cdr3_nt: TGTGCCAGTAGTAGACAGCGCCGCACTGAAGCTTTCTTT
cdr3_aa: CASSRQRRTEAFF

j_call: TRBJ1-2
d_call: TRBD1
v_call: TRBV27
clone_size: NA
cdr3_nt: TGTGCCAGCACAACAGGGGGTGCTGGCTACACCTTC
cdr3_aa: CASTTGGAGYTF

j_call: TRBJ1-2
d_call: NA
v_call: TRBV27
clone_size: NA
cdr3_nt: TGTGCCGCCGGGACTGCCATCGACTACACCTTC
cdr3_aa: CAAGTAIDYTF

j_call: TRBJ1-2
d_call: NA
v_call: TRBV28
clone_size: many
cdr3_nt: TGTGCCAGCGGAAGGGGCGTCCGCGGCGGCAACTATGGCTACACCTTC
cdr3_aa: CASGRGVRGGNYGYTF

j_call: TRBJ1-5
d_call: NA
v_call: TRBV5-1
clone_size: NA
cdr3_nt: TGCGACAGCAGCCCCGACGGGGGCAGTAGCAATCAGCCCCAGCATTTT
cdr3_aa: CDSSPDGGSSNQPQHF

j_call: TRBJ2-3
d_call: TRBD2
v_call: TRBV18
clone_size: NA
cdr3_nt: TGTGCCAGCTCACACCGGACTAGCGGGAACACAGATACGCAGTATTTT
cdr3_aa: CASSHRTSGNTDTQYF

j_call: TRBJ2-3
d_call: NA
v_call: TRBV5-6
clone_size: few
cdr3_nt: TGTGCCAGCAGTTGGGGACTTTACACAGATACGCAGTATTTT
cdr3_aa: CASSWGLYTDTQYF

j_call: TRBJ1-1
d_call: TRBD1
v_call: TRBV10-3
clone_size: NA
cdr3_nt: TGTGCCATCAGTGGGACAGGGGTGAACACTGAAGCTTTCTTT
cdr3_aa: CAISGTGVNTEAFF

j_call: TRBJ1-3
d_call: NA
v_call: TRBV12-3/TRBV12-4
clone_size: once
cdr3_nt: TGTGCCAGCAGTTTAGAGGCCAGGTCGGGAAACACCATATATTTT
cdr3_aa: CASSLEARSGNTIYF

j_call: TRBJ2-3
d_call: NA
v_call: TRBV28
clone_size: NA
cdr3_nt: TGTGCCAGCAGCCCCGGGGTGGAAGATACGCAGTATTTT
cdr3_aa: CASSPGVEDTQYF

j_call: TRBJ1-2
d_call: NA
v_call: TRBV27
clone_size: NA
cdr3_nt: TGTGCCAGCAGTCCAAGGGTGAGCTATGGCTTCACCTTC
cdr3_aa: CASSPRVSYGFTF

j_call: TRBJ2-5
d_call: NA
v_call: TRBV4-1
clone_size: NA
cdr3_nt: TGCGCCAGCAGCCCACAGGTCGTGGAGACCCAGTACTTC
cdr3_aa: CASSPQVVETQYF

j_call: TRBJ2-7
d_call: NA
v_call: TRBV4-3
clone_size: NA
cdr3_nt: TGCGCCAGCAGCCAAGATAGGCTAGCCAGCTACGAGCAGTACTTC
cdr3_aa: CASSQDRLASYEQYF

j_call: TRBJ2-3
d_call: NA
v_call: TRBV7-9
clone_size: NA
cdr3_nt: TGTGCCAGCAGCTCCTCTAGGTCGGGGGGCCCAGATACGCAGTATTTT
cdr3_aa: CASSSSRSGGPDTQYF

j_call: TRBJ2-6
d_call: NA
v_call: TRBV7-9
clone_size: once
cdr3_nt: TGTGCCAGCAGCCGTTTGACGGATAGCTCTGGGGCCAACGTCCTGACTTTC
cdr3_aa: CASSRLTDSSGANVLTF

j_call: TRBJ2-3
d_call: NA
v_call: TRBV12-3/TRBV12-4
clone_size: few
cdr3_nt: TGTGCCAGCACCCCCGGACAGAGCCCGCCCGATACGCAGTATTTT
cdr3_aa: CASTPGQSPPDTQYF

j_call: TRBJ1-1
d_call: NA
v_call: TRBV6-6
clone_size: few
cdr3_nt: TGTGCCAGCAGTTACTCGGCGGAGGAGAACACTGAAGCTTTCTTT
cdr3_aa: CASSYSAEENTEAFF

j_call: TRBJ1-1
d_call: NA
v_call: TRBV7-9
clone_size: many
cdr3_nt: TGTGCCAGCAGCAACCGGGGGCGCGGGGACACTGAAGCTTTCTTT
cdr3_aa: CASSNRGRGDTEAFF

j_call: TRBJ1-6
d_call: NA
v_call: TRBV5-1
clone_size: NA
cdr3_nt: TGCGCCAGCAGCACCCTGGGAAGCTCCTATAATTCACCCCTCCACTTT
cdr3_aa: CASSTLGSSYNSPLHF

j_call: TRBJ1-1
d_call: NA
v_call: TRBV11-2
clone_size: NA
cdr3_nt: TGTGCCAGCAGCTTAGATGAGGGGCCCATCACTGAAGCTTTCTTT
cdr3_aa: CASSLDEGPITEAFF

j_call: TRBJ2-1
d_call: NA
v_call: TRBV7-9
clone_size: few
cdr3_nt: TGTGCCAGCAGCTTGGCCCCCGGACCTATCTACAATGAGCAGTTCTTC
cdr3_aa: CASSLAPGPIYNEQFF

j_call: TRBJ2-3
d_call: NA
v_call: TRBV6-6
clone_size: few
cdr3_nt: TGTGCCAGCAGTTCTCACCAGAACACAGATACGCAGTATTTT
cdr3_aa: CASSSHQNTDTQYF

j_call: TRBJ1-1
d_call: TRBD1
v_call: TRBV4-1
clone_size: many
cdr3_nt: TGCGCCAGCAGGGACAGGGGTGTTTCGAACACTGAAGCTTTCTTT
cdr3_aa: CASRDRGVSNTEAFF

j_call: TRBJ2-1
d_call: NA
v_call: TRBV2
clone_size: NA
cdr3_nt: TGTGCCAGCAGAGGGCAGGTCGGCAATGAGCAGTTCTTC
cdr3_aa: CASRGQVGNEQFF

j_call: TRBJ2-5
d_call: TRBD2
v_call: TRBV6-2/TRBV6-3
clone_size: once
cdr3_nt: TGTGCCAGCACCGACCGGGGGGGAGAGACCCAGTACTTC
cdr3_aa: CASTDRGGETQYF

j_call: TRBJ1-1
d_call: NA
v_call: TRBV20-1
clone_size: NA
cdr3_nt: TGCAGTGCTGGGCGGGCGGAAACCGAAGCTTTCTTT
cdr3_aa: CSAGRAETEAFF

j_call: TRBJ2-1
d_call: NA
v_call: TRBV5-1
clone_size: NA
cdr3_nt: TGCGCCAGCGCGGGGGCCCCCGAGCAGTTCTTC
cdr3_aa: CASAGAPEQFF

j_call: TRBJ2-3
d_call: NA
v_call: TRBV6-1
clone_size: NA
cdr3_nt: TGTGCCAGCAGGAAGACTCCCCATACGCAGTATTTT
cdr3_aa: CASRKTPHTQYF

j_call: TRBJ1-3
d_call: NA
v_call: TRBV12-3/TRBV12-4
clone_size: few
cdr3_nt: TGTGCCAGCAGTCAAACAGTTTCGTCCTCTGGAAACACCATATATTTT
cdr3_aa: CASSQTVSSSGNTIYF

j_call: TRBJ2-1
d_call: NA
v_call: TRBV20-1
clone_size: few
cdr3_nt: TGCAGTGCTATTCGAAGGGGGGATGAGCAGTTCTTC
cdr3_aa: CSAIRRGDEQFF

j_call: TRBJ2-2
d_call: TRBD1
v_call: TRBV6-6
clone_size: NA
cdr3_nt: TGTGCCAGCAGGAGGACAGGGCCGGGGACCGGGGAGCTGTTTTTT
cdr3_aa: CASRRTGPGTGELFF

j_call: TRBJ2-1
d_call: NA
v_call: TRBV7-3
clone_size: NA
cdr3_nt: TGTGCCAGCAGCTTAAGAGACCCCCTGAGCTCCTACAATGAGCAGTTCTTC
cdr3_aa: CASSLRDPLSSYNEQFF

j_call: TRBJ1-1
d_call: TRBD1
v_call: TRBV6-5
clone_size: many
cdr3_nt: TGTGCCAGCAGTTACTCGGGCCCCCAGGGGGTATACACTGAAGCTTTCTTT
cdr3_aa: CASSYSGPQGVYTEAFF

j_call: TRBJ2-5
d_call: TRBD1
v_call: TRBV7-8
clone_size: NA
cdr3_nt: TGTGCCAGCAGTTTCCCGGAGGGACAGGGATACTTC
cdr3_aa: CASSFPEGQGYF

j_call: TRBJ2-5
d_call: NA
v_call: TRBV20-1
clone_size: NA
cdr3_nt: TGCAGTGCTAGCATCCGGCAGGCGGGCACGGAGACCCAGTACTTC
cdr3_aa: CSASIRQAGTETQYF

j_call: TRBJ2-3
d_call: TRBD2
v_call: TRBV3-1
clone_size: few
cdr3_nt: TGTGCCAGCAGCCAAGATCTAGCGGGGGATTCAGATACGCAGTATTTT
cdr3_aa: CASSQDLAGDSDTQYF

j_call: TRBJ2-3
d_call: TRBD1
v_call: TRBV6-1
clone_size: once
cdr3_nt: TGTGCCAGCAGTGTTACAGGGGCCACAGATACGCAGTATTTT
cdr3_aa: CASSVTGATDTQYF

j_call: TRBJ1-5
d_call: NA
v_call: TRBV23-1
clone_size: few
cdr3_nt: TGCGCCAGCAGTCAATCCCGAGGACGAATTTGCAATTGTCCCCAGCATTTT
cdr3_aa: CASSQSRGRICNCPQHF

j_call: TRBJ2-5
d_call: NA
v_call: TRBV11-2
clone_size: few
cdr3_nt: TGTGCCAGCAGCCACCATCCGGCTAAAAAAGAGACCCAGTACTTC
cdr3_aa: CASSHHPAKKETQYF

j_call: TRBJ2-5
d_call: NA
v_call: TRBV20-1
clone_size: NA
cdr3_nt: TGCAGTGCTATTTCGGACAGCAAAATCCAAGAGACCCAGTACTTC
cdr3_aa: CSAISDSKIQETQYF